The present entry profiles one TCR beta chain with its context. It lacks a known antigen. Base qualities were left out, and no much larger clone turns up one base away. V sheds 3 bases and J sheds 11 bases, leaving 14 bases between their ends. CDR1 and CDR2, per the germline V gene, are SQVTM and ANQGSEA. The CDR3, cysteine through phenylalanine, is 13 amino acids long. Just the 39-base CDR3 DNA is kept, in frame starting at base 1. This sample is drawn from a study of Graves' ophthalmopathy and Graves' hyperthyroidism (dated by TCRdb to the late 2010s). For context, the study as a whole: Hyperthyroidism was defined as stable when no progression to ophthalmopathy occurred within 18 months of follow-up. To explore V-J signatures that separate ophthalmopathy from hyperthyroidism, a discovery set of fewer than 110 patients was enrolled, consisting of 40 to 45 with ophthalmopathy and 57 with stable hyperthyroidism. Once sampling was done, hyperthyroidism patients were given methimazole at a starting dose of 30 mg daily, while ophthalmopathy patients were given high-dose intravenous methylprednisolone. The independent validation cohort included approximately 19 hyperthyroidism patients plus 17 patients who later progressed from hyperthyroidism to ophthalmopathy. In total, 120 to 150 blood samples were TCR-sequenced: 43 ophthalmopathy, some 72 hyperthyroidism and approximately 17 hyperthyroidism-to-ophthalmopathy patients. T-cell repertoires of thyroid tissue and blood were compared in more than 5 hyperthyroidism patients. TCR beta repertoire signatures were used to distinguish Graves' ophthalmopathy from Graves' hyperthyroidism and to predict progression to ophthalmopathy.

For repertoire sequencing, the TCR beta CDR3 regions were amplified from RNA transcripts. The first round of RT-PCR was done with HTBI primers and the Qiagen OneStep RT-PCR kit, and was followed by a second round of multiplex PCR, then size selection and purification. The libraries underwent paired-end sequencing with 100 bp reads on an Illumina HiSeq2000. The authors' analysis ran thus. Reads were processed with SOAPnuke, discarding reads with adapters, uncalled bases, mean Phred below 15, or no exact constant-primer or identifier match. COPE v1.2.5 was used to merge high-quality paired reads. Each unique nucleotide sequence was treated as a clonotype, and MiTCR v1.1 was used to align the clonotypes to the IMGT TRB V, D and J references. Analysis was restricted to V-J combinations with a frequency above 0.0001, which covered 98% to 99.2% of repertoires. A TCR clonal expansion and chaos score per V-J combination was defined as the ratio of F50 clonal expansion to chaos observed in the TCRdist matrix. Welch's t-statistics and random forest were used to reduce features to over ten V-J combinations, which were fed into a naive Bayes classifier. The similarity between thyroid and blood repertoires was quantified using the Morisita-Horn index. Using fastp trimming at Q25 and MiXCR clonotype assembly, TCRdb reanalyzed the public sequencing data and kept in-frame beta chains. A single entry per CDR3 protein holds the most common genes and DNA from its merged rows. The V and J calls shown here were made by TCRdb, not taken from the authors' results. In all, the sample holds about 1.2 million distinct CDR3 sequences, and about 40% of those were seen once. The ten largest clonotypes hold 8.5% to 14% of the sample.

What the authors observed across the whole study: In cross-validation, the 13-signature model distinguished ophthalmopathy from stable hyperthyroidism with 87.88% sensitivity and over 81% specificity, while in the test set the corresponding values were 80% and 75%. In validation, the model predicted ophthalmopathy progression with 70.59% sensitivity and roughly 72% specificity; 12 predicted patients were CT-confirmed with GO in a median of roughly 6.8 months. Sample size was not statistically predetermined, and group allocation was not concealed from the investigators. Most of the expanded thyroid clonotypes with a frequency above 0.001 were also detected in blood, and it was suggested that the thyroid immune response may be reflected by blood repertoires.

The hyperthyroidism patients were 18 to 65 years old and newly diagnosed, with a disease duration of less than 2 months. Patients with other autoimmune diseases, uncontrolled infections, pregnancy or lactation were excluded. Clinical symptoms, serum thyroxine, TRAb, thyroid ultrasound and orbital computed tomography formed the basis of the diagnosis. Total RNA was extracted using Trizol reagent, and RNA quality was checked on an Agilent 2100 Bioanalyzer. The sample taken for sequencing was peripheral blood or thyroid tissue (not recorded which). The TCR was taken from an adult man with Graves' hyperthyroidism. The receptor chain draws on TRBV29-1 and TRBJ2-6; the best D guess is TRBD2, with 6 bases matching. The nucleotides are TGCAGCGTTGAGGGACTGGGGTCCTACGTCCTGACTTTC. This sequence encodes CSVEGLGSYVLTF. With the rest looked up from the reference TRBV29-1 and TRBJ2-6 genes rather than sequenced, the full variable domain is SAVISQKPSRDICQRGTSLTIQCQVDSQVTMMFWYRQQPGQSLTLIATANQGSEATYESGFVIDKFPISRPNLTFSTLTVSNMSPEDSSIYLCSVEGLGSYVLTFGAGSRLTVL.